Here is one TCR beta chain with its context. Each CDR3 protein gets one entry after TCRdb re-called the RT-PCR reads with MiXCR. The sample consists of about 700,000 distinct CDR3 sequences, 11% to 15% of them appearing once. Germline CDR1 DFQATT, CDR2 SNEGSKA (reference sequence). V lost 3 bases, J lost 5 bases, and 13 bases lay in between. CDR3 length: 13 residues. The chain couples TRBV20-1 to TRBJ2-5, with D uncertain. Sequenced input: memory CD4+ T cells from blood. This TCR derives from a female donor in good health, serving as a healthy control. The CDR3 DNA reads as TGCAGTGCTAGCTATCGGCAGCCCGAGACCCAGTACTTC. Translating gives CSASYRQPETQYF.